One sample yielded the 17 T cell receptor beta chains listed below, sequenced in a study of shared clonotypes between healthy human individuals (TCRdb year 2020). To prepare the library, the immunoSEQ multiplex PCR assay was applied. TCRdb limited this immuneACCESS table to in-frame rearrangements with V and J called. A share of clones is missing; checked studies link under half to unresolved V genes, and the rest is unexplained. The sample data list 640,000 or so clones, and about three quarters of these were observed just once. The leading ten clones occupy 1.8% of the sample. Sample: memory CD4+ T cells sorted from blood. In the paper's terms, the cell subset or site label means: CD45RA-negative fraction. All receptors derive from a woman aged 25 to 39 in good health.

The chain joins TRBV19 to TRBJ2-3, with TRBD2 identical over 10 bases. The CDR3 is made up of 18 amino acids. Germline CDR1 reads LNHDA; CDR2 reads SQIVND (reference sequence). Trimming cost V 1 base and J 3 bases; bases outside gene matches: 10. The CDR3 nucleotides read TGTGCCAGTAGTATAGGATGGGCTAGCGGGAGTCAAACAGATACGCAGTATTTT. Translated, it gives CASSIGWASGSQTDTQYF.

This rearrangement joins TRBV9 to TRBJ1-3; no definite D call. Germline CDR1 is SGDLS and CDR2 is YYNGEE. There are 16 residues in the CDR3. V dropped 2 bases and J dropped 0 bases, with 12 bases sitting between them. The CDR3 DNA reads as TGTGCCAGCAGCGTTGGGGAGGAATACTCTGGAAACACCATATATTTT. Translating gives CASSVGEEYSGNTIYF.

The CDR3 is CASSRDPMINQPQHF. CDR3 DNA: TGTGCCAGCAGCCGGGACCCGATGATAAATCAGCCCCAGCATTTT. V gene TRBV9 combines with J gene TRBJ1-5; a possible D gene is TRBD1 (5 bases). Germline V gene lookup returns CDR1 SGDLS and CDR2 YYNGEE. The CDR3 length is 15 residues. The V end lost 4 bases, the J end lost 4 bases, and 15 bases lay between the germline ends. The full variable domain, with the rest looked up from reference TRBV9 and TRBJ1-5, is DSGVTQTPKHLITATGQRVTLRCSPRSGDLSVYWYQQSLDQGLQFLIQYYNGEERAKGNILERFSAQQFPDLHSELNLSSLELGDSALYFCASSRDPMINQPQHFGDGTRLSIL.

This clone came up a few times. In DNA, the CDR3 is TGCGCCAGCAGCCAAGGACAGGAGCACACAGAGACCCAGTACTTC. It yields the protein CASSQGQEHTETQYF. The chain carries TRBV4-1 and TRBJ2-5, with D tentatively TRBD1 (6 bases). Trimming shortened V by 1 base and J by 4 bases, and 13 bases separated the two germline ends. The CDR3 totals 15 residues. The germline gives CDR1 MGHRA, CDR2 YSYEKL.

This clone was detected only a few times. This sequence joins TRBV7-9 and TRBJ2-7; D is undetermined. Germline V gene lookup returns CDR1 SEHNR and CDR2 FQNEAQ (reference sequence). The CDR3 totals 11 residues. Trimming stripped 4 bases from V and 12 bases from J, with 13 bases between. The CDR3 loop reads CASSSQIWSYF. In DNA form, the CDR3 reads TGTGCCAGCAGCTCGCAAATCTGGTCGTACTTC.

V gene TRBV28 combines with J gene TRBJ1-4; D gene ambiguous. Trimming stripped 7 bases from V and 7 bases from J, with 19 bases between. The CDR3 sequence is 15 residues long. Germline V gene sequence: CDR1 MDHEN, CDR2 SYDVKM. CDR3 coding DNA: TGTGCCAGCAAGTCCGGGAGGCTCGTTGGTGAAAAACTGTTTTTT. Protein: CASKSGRLVGEKLFF. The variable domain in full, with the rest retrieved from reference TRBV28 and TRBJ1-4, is DVKVTQSSRYLVKRTGEKVFLECVQDMDHENMFWYRQDPGLGLRLIYFSYDVKMKEKGDIPEGYSVSREKKERFSLILESASTNQTSMYLCASKSGRLVGEKLFFGSGTQLSVL.

CDR3 bases: TGTGCCAGCAGTGGGGACTCGGCGAGGACAGGGGACTTATATGGCTACACCTTC. Translating it yields CASSGDSARTGDLYGYTF. The rearrangement uses TRBV6-1 and TRBJ1-2; 9 bases agree with TRBD1. CDR3 length: 18 residues. Germline values: CDR1 MNHNS, CDR2 SASEGT. Trimming cost V 4 bases and J 5 bases; bases outside gene matches: 17.

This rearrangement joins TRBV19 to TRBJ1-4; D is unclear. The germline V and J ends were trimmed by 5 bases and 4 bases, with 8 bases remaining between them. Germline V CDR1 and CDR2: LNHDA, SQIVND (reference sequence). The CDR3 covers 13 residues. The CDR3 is CASSQKFNEKLFF. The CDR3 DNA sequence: TGTGCCAGTAGTCAGAAGTTTAATGAAAAACTGTTTTTT.

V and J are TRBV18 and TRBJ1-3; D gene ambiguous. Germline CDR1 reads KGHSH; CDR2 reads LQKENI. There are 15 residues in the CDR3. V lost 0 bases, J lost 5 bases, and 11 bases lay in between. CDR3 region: CASSPPATTRNTIYF. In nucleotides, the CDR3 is TGTGCCAGCTCACCACCTGCCACAACGAGAAACACCATATATTTT.

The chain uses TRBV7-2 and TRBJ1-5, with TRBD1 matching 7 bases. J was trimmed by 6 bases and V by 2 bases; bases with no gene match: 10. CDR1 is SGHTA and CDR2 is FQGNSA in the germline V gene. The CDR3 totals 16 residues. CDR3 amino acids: CASSLNRGKGGQPQHF. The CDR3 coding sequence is TGTGCCAGCAGCTTAAACAGGGGAAAAGGAGGTCAGCCCCAGCATTTT. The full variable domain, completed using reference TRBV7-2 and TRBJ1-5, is GAGVSQSPSNKVTEKGKDVELRCDPISGHTALYWYRQSLGQGLEFLIYFQGNSAPDKSGLPSDRFSAERTGGSVSTLTIQRTQQEDSAVYLCASSLNRGKGGQPQHFGDGTRLSIL.

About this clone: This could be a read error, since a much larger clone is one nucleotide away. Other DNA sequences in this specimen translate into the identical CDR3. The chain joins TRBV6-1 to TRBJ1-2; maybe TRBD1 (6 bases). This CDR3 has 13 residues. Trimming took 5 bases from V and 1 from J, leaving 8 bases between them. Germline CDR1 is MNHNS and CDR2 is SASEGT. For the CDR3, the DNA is TGTGCCAGCAGTTCACAGGGTAACTATGGCTACACCTTC. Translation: CASSSQGNYGYTF.

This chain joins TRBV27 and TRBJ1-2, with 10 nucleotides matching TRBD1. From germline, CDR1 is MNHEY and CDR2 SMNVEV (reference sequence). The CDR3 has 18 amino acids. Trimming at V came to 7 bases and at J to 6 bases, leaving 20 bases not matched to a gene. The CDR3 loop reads CASTTSGGQGLAFDGYTF. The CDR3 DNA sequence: TGTGCCAGCACCACTAGTGGGGGACAGGGGCTAGCCTTCGATGGCTACACCTTC.

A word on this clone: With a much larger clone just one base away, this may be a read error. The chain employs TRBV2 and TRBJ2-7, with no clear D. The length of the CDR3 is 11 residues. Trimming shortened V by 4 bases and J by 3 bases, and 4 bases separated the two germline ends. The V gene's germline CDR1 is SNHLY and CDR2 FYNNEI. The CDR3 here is CASSGFYEQYF. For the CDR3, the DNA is TGTGCCAGCAGTGGGTTCTACGAGCAGTACTTC.

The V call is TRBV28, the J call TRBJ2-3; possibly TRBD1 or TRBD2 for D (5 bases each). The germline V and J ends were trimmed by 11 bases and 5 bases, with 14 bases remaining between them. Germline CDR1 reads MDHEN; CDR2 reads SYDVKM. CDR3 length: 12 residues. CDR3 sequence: CAARGEIDTQYF. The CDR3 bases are TGTGCCGCGCGAGGGGAGATAGATACGCAGTATTTT.

The CDR3: CASSFHLDPKETQYF. The DNA of the CDR3 is TGTGCCAGCAGCTTTCACCTAGATCCGAAAGAGACCCAGTACTTC. This chain uses TRBV13 with TRBJ2-5; unclear D gene. Germline CDR1 is PRHDT and CDR2 is FYEKMQ (reference sequence). The CDR3 runs 15 residues. The germline V and J ends were trimmed by 3 bases and 3 bases, with 14 bases remaining between them. The variable domain in full, with the rest retrieved from reference TRBV13 and TRBJ2-5, is AAGVIQSPRHLIKEKRETATLKCYPIPRHDTVYWYQQGPGQDPQFLISFYEKMQSDKGSIPDRFSAQQFSDYHSELNMSSLELGDSALYFCASSFHLDPKETQYFGPGTRLLVL.

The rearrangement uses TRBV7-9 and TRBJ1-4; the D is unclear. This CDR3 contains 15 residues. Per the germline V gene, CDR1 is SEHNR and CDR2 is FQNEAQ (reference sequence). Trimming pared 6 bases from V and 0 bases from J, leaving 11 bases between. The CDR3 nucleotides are TGTGCCAGCAGTTCCTTAACCGCAACTAATGAAAAACTGTTTTTT. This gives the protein CASSSLTATNEKLFF.

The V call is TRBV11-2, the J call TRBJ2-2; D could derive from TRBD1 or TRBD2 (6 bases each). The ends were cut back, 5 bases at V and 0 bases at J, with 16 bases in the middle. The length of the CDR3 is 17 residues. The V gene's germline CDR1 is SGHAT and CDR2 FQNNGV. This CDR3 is CASSTIRGRTNTGELFF. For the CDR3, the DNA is TGTGCCAGCAGCACAATTCGGGGGCGAACGAACACCGGGGAGCTGTTTTTT. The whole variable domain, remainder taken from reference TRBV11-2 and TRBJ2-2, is EAGVAQSPRYKIIEKRQSVAFWCNPISGHATLYWYQQILGQGPKLLIQFQNNGVVDDSQLPKDRFSAERLKGVDSTLKIQPAKLEDSAVYLCASSTIRGRTNTGELFFGEGSRLTVL.